This T cell receptor (beta chain) was found in a study of response to subunit inactivated influenza vaccine. The study's findings and limits: The authors suggested that few new T cells are recruited per seasonal influenza vaccination.

Using its own MiXCR run on the RT-PCR reads, TCRdb lists one record per CDR3 protein. The repertoire holds approximately 730,000 distinct CDR3 sequences, with approximately 15% as singletons. Ten or more counts support this clonotype. What it binds is unknown. The J segment lost 6 bases and the V segment lost 5 bases, leaving 7 bases of the junction unmatched. This CDR3 spans 14 amino acids. Germline CDR1 is SGHTA and CDR2 is FQGNSA. The chain has TRBV7-2 and TRBJ2-1; 7 bases align to TRBD2. Sequenced material: PBMCs from blood, taken roughly 15 days before vaccination. The receptor comes from a man aged 50 to 60 who received an inactivated influenza vaccine. In DNA form, the CDR3 reads TGTGCCAGCAGCCCCGGGACTATAACCAATGAGCAGTTCTTC. It codes for CASSPGTITNEQFF.